This T cell receptor (beta chain) was recorded in a study of blood T cells in healthy people across ages. In the study overall: The template switching approach captured approximately one barcoded beta molecule for every two T cells. Study-level points and caveats: A conclusive naive versus antigen-experienced comparison was prevented by the unsorted PBMCs.

This clonotype was found a few times. As yet, its antigen is unknown. With a J-beta primer mix and a sample-barcoded 5' primer, a second PCR ran roughly 7 to 11 cycles. Each cDNA molecule received a tag from a template-switch adaptor that had 12 random nucleotides. Via MiXCR, TCRdb re-called the 5' RACE reads, giving one row per CDR3 protein. The repertoire has 1.5 million to 2 million distinct CDR3 sequences, roughly 28% of them found once; the top ten carry about 7.7%. This CDR3 contains 13 residues. Trimming left V 3 bases short and J 5 bases short, with 8 bases between. The chain is built from TRBV12-3 or TRBV12-4 and TRBJ2-1, with D uncertain. This clonotype originated in a young woman in good health. The specimen sequenced was blood. The CDR3 DNA follows: TGTGCCAGCAGTTTGCCCCAGGACAATGAGCAGTTCTTC. It specifies CASSLPQDNEQFF.